This TCR beta chain stems from a study of T cells after yellow fever vaccination. It was through 5'RACE template switching that TCR cDNA was made, with a universal primer site and UMIs added. TCRdb reprocessed the 5' RACE reads via MiXCR and lists one record per CDR3 protein. The sample includes about 120,000 distinct CDR3 sequences, 12% to 15% of them seen just once. The study, taken as a whole, reports: Post-booster repertoires again held most primary-vaccination clones (just under 97% CD4, 88% CD8). Overlap between CD4 and CD8 compartments was detected for a small share of clonotypes.

Germline CDR1 is SEHNR and CDR2 is FQNEAQ (reference sequence). The CDR3 loop spans 12 amino acids. V was cut by 4 bases and J by 4 bases, with 6 bases left in between. Details on this clonotype: What it recognizes is unknown.

The rearrangement uses TRBV7-9 and TRBJ2-3; no definite D call. This TCR derives from a man between 18 and 29 years old who received the YFV17D yellow fever vaccine. The material sequenced was CD8+ T cells sorted from PBMCs, taken 5 days after the yellow fever booster vaccination. The CDR3: CASSSLADTQYF. CDR3 sequence (DNA): TGTGCCAGCAGCTCCTTAGCAGATACGCAGTATTTT.